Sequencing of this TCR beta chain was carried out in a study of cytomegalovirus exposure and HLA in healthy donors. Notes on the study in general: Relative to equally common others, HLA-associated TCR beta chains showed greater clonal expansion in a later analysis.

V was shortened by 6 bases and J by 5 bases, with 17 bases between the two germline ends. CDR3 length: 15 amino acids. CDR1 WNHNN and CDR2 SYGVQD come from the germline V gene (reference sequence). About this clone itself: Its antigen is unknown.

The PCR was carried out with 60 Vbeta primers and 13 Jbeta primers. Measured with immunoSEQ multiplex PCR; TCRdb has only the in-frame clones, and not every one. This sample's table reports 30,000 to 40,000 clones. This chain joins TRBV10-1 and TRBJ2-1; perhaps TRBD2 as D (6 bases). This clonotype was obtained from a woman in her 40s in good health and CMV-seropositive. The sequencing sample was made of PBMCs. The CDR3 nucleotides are TGCGCCAGCAGCTCCGGGACTTCTCCCGACAATGAGCAGTTCTTC. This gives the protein CASSSGTSPDNEQFF.